This is a list of T cell receptor beta chains from one sample in a study of blood T cell repertoires in COVID-19. Some clones are missing from TCRdb's copy, which holds only in-frame ones; the method was immunoSEQ multiplex PCR. In the table there are fewer than 300,000 clones, 70% to 90% of which are singletons. Material: peripheral blood. These TCRs come from a human donor with COVID-19, enrolled during active disease. The donor label of this sample is uncertain. Both conserved end residues are part of each CDR3. The D gene is left open where the match is weak. The size entry is marked missing in some rows and otherwise reads once, few, many or a size class.

size	V	J	D	DNA	CDR3
NA	TRBV29-1	TRBJ1-1	TRBD1	TGCAGCGTTGAAGAGGGCAGGGGGCAAGCTTTCTTT	CSVEEGRGQAFF
NA	TRBV12-3/TRBV12-4	TRBJ2-1	NA	TGTGCCAGCAGCAACATCAGTGGGCAGTTCTTC	CASSNISGQFF
NA	TRBV7-3	TRBJ1-6	TRBD1	TGTGCCAGCAGCTTAACGTACCCGGGACAGGGGCATTCACCCCTCCACTTT	CASSLTYPGQGHSPLHF
NA	TRBV14	TRBJ2-1	TRBD1	TGTGCCAGCAGCCCCCTCGGACCAGGGGGATACAATGAGCAGTTCTTC	CASSPLGPGGYNEQFF
NA	TRBV19	TRBJ1-2	NA	TGTGCCAGTAGTATACGGGCGGGGGCCGGCTCTGGGAGTGGCTACACCTTC	CASSIRAGAGSGSGYTF
few	TRBV6-6	TRBJ2-7	NA	TGTGCCAGCAGCCCCGCTAGTCCCTACGAGCAGTACTTC	CASSPASPYEQYF
once	TRBV24-1	TRBJ1-1	NA	TGTGCCACCAGTTTAGTTAACACTGAAGCTTTCTTT	CATSLVNTEAFF
NA	TRBV5-1	TRBJ1-1	TRBD1	TGCGCCAGCAGCCTGATTCTTGGACAGGGTGGTACGGACACTGAAGCTTTCTTT	CASSLILGQGGTDTEAFF
NA	TRBV28	TRBJ2-7	NA	TGTGCCAGCAGTTCCTCCTACGGCGAGCAGTACTTC	CASSSSYGEQYF
NA	TRBV29-1	TRBJ2-1	TRBD2	TGCAGCGTTGAAGATACAAGCGGGAGGGGAAATGAGCAGTTCTTC	CSVEDTSGRGNEQFF
NA	TRBV5-4	TRBJ1-2	TRBD1	TGTGCCAGCAGCTTGGGGGGACAGGGGAGGCGTAATGGCTACACCTTC	CASSLGGQGRRNGYTF
NA	TRBV5-1	TRBJ1-1	NA	TGCGCCAGCAGCCAACAGGTGAACACTGAAGCTTTCTTT	CASSQQVNTEAFF
once	TRBV24-1	TRBJ2-5	TRBD2	TGTGCCACCAGTGACACACTAGCGCCTCAAGAGACCCAGTACTTC	CATSDTLAPQETQYF
NA	TRBV5-5	TRBJ2-2	NA	TGTGCCAGCAGCTTCGGGACAATAAACACCGGGGAGCTGTTTTTT	CASSFGTINTGELFF
NA	TRBV14	TRBJ2-7	NA	TGTGCCAGCAGCCTCTGGTCAGGGGCTAGAGACTACGAGCAGTACTTC	CASSLWSGARDYEQYF
once	TRBV15	TRBJ1-4	NA	TGTGCCACCAGCAGACCGGGGGATGAAAAACTGTTTTTT	CATSRPGDEKLFF
NA	TRBV28	TRBJ1-3	TRBD1	TGTGCCAGCAGACGACAGGGCTGGGGAAACACCATATATTTT	CASRRQGWGNTIYF
NA	TRBV6-5	TRBJ2-3	TRBD2	TGTGCCAGCAGTTCGCCAAGGACTAGCAGGGGAGATACGCAGTATTTT	CASSSPRTSRGDTQYF
NA	TRBV7-2	TRBJ2-5	NA	TGTGCCAGCAGCTTAGTGCCGGAAGAGACCCAGTACTTC	CASSLVPEETQYF
NA	TRBV30	TRBJ2-1	NA	TGTGCCTGGAGTGTAGGAGCGTATGAGCAGTTCTTC	CAWSVGAYEQFF
NA	TRBV12-3/TRBV12-4	TRBJ1-1	NA	TGTGCCAGCAGTCGGGCCCAGGGTAGTGAAGCTTTCTTT	CASSRAQGSEAFF
NA	TRBV7-2	TRBJ2-7	TRBD2	TGTGCCAGCAGCACTAGCGGGAGGAACGCCTACGAGCAGTACTTC	CASSTSGRNAYEQYF
NA	TRBV30	TRBJ1-1	NA	TGTGCCTGGAGAAGCGGGCCCACAGTTGAAGCTTTCTTT	CAWRSGPTVEAFF
NA	TRBV7-3	TRBJ2-1	TRBD1	TGTGCCAGCAGCTTGTCGCCGGGACAGGGGGCCTACAATGAGCAGTTCTTC	CASSLSPGQGAYNEQFF
NA	TRBV18	TRBJ1-3	TRBD1	TGTGCCAGCTCACCTTTCCCCACCGGGACAGGCTCTGGAAACACCATATATTTT	CASSPFPTGTGSGNTIYF
few	TRBV5-4	TRBJ1-2	NA	TGTGCCAGCAGCTTGGTGACAGTCTCTAACTATGGCTACACCTTC	CASSLVTVSNYGYTF
NA	TRBV7-2	TRBJ2-7	TRBD2	TGTGCCAGCAGCTTAGCTTCAACTAGCGCCTACGAGCAGTACTTC	CASSLASTSAYEQYF
few	TRBV5-1	TRBJ2-3	TRBD2	TGCGCCAGCAGCAGCCCGACTAGCGGGAAGGTAGATACGCAGTATTTT	CASSSPTSGKVDTQYF
NA	TRBV7-2	TRBJ2-7	NA	TGTGCCAGCAGAGAGCACTTGAGCTCCTACGAGCAGTACTTC	CASREHLSSYEQYF
NA	TRBV11-3	TRBJ2-3	TRBD1	TGTGCCAGCAGCGGTGGGTCCACAGGGGTAGATACGCAGTATTTT	CASSGGSTGVDTQYF
NA	TRBV28	TRBJ1-4	TRBD1	TGTGCCAGCAGTCCCAACAGGGGGACTGGGGAAAAACTGTTTTTT	CASSPNRGTGEKLFF
NA	TRBV2	TRBJ1-6	TRBD1	TGTGCCAGCAGAAGGGACAGGGGGCTTTCACCCCTCCACTTT	CASRRDRGLSPLHF
once	TRBV27	TRBJ2-1	TRBD1	TGTGCCAGCAGTCTGGGACAGCGCGTCTACAATGAGCAGTTCTTC	CASSLGQRVYNEQFF
NA	TRBV30	TRBJ2-3	NA	TGTGCCTGGAACGTGTATCTAGGTGGCACAGATACGCAGTATTTT	CAWNVYLGGTDTQYF
NA	TRBV2	TRBJ2-3	NA	TGTGCCAGCAGGGAACTAGCAGGGGTGGGCACAGATACGCAGTATTTT	CASRELAGVGTDTQYF
NA	TRBV5-1	TRBJ2-6	NA	TGCGCCAGCAGCTTGGCGGTAGGGGCCAACGTCCTGACTTTC	CASSLAVGANVLTF
NA	TRBV6-5	TRBJ2-1	NA	TGTGCCAGCGGGGGGGCTCGAACAATGGCGAGAGAGCAGTTCTTC	CASGGARTMAREQFF
NA	TRBV28	TRBJ1-1	NA	TGTGCCAGCAGTTCCCCCTCGGGTGCAAACACTGAAGCTTTCTTT	CASSSPSGANTEAFF
NA	TRBV5-4	TRBJ2-1	TRBD2	TGTGCCAGCAGCCCTAGGGGACTACCAGGGAACTTCGACAATGAGCAGTTCTTC	CASSPRGLPGNFDNEQFF
NA	TRBV28	TRBJ1-2	NA	TGTGCCAGCAGTTTATTGACAGCAACCATTAACTATGGCTACACCTTC	CASSLLTATINYGYTF
NA	TRBV5-1	TRBJ1-1	TRBD1	TGCGCCAGCAGCTCCGGACAGGCAATCTCGAACACTGAAGCTTTCTTT	CASSSGQAISNTEAFF
NA	TRBV7-9	TRBJ2-7	NA	TGTGCCAGCAGCTCGACAGTTACCTCCTACGAGCAGTACTTC	CASSSTVTSYEQYF
NA	TRBV12-3/TRBV12-4	TRBJ2-1	NA	TGTGCCAGCAGTTCCTCTAGCAGTGAGCAGTTCTTC	CASSSSSSEQFF
NA	TRBV4-1	TRBJ2-1	TRBD2	TGCGCCAGCAGGCAGATTTTCTTACTAGCGGGAGCGGGGCATGAGCAGTTCTTC	CASRQIFLLAGAGHEQFF
NA	TRBV30	TRBJ2-2	NA	TGTGCCTGGAGTGTAGAGGGGGACGGGGAGCTGTTTTTT	CAWSVEGDGELFF
NA	TRBV18	TRBJ1-2	TRBD1	TGTGCCAGCTCAAACCAAGGACAGGGGGAGAATGGCTACACCTTC	CASSNQGQGENGYTF
NA	TRBV11-1	TRBJ1-1	TRBD1	TGTGCCAGCACTCCAGACCTGACAGGGTCAGGGGAAGCTTTCTTT	CASTPDLTGSGEAFF
NA	TRBV19	TRBJ1-1	NA	TGTGCCAGTAGTATAGAGGCGGGTCTAACGTTTGAAGCTTTCTTT	CASSIEAGLTFEAFF
NA	TRBV18	TRBJ2-3	NA	TGTGCCAGCTCACCACGGGCTAGCGAGAGCACAGATACGCAGTATTTT	CASSPRASESTDTQYF
NA	TRBV10-3	TRBJ2-5	NA	TGTGCCATCAGTGCGCCGAAGGGGGAGACCCAGTACTTC	CAISAPKGETQYF
NA	TRBV11-2	TRBJ1-5	NA	TGTGCCAGCAGCTTCGAGAGAAATCAGCCCCAGCATTTT	CASSFERNQPQHF
NA	TRBV5-1	TRBJ1-4	TRBD1	TGCGCCAGCAGCTCTCGGTCAGGGGGTAATGAAAAACTGTTTTTT	CASSSRSGGNEKLFF
once	TRBV3-1/TRBV3-2	TRBJ1-5	TRBD1	TGTGCCAGCAGCCGGACAGGCCAGCCCCAGCATTTT	CASSRTGQPQHF
NA	TRBV6-1	TRBJ2-3	NA	TGTGCCAGCAGTGATATCCCCCTAGCGATTAGCACAGATACGCAGTATTTT	CASSDIPLAISTDTQYF
NA	TRBV3-1/TRBV3-2	TRBJ1-1	NA	TGTGCCAGCAGCCAAGATCTGGCAGGGGTAGCTTTCTTT	CASSQDLAGVAFF